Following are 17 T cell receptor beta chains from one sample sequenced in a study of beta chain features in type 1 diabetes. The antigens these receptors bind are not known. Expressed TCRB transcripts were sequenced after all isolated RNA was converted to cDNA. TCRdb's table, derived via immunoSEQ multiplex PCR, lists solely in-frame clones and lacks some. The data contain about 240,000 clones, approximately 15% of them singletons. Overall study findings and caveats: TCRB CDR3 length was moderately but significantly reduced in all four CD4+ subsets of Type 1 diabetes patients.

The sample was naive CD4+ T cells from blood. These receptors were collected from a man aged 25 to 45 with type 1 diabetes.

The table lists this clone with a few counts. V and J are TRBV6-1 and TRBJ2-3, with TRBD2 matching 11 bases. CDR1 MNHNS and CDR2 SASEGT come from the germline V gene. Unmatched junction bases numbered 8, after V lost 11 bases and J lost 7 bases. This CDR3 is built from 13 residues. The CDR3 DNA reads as TGTGCCGGGGGACTAGCGGCTCGCCATACGCAGTATTTT. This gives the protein CAGGLAARHTQYF.

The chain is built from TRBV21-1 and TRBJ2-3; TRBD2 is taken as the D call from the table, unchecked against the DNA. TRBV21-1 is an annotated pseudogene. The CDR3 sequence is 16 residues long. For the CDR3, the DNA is TGTGCCAGCAGCAAATCCCTAGCGGGAGTCCCAGATACGCAGTATTTT. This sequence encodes CASSKSLAGVPDTQYF.

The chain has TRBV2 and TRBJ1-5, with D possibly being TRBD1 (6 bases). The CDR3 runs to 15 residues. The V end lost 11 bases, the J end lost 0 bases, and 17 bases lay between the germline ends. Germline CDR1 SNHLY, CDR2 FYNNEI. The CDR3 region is CACLGGPDSNQPQHF. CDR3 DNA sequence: TGTGCCTGCTTGGGGGGGCCTGATAGCAATCAGCCCCAGCATTTT.

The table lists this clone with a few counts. The CDR3 region has the DNA TGTGCCAGCCCCCCTAAAATAGCGGGGGATAGCAATCAGCCCCAGCATTTT. The encoded protein is CASPPKIAGDSNQPQHF. The chain has TRBV27 and TRBJ1-5; possible D gene TRBD1, 5 bases. V lost 8 bases to trimming and J lost 0 bases, with 20 bases between them. Germline loops: CDR1 MNHEY, CDR2 SMNVEV (reference sequence). The CDR3 length is 17 residues.

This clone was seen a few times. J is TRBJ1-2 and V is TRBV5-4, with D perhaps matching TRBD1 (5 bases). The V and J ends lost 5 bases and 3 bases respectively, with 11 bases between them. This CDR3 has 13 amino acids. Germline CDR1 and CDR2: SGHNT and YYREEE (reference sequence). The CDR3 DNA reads TGTGCCAGCAGTTTAGGGGTGGACTATGGCTACACCTTC. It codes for CASSLGVDYGYTF.

CDR3 sequence (DNA): TGCGCCAGCAGCCTCGGACAGGAGCCCGATGGCTACACCTTC. It translates to CASSLGQEPDGYTF. The gene calls are TRBV5-1 and TRBJ1-2; 7 nucleotides align to TRBD1. V dropped 4 bases and J dropped 6; count of bases not matched to a gene: 9. The CDR3 has 14 residues. Germline lookup yields CDR1 SGHRS and CDR2 YFSETQ.

The DNA of the CDR3 is TGTGCCAGCAGTTACCCCGGACAGGGGGACAACTCACCCCTCCACTTT. Protein sequence: CASSYPGQGDNSPLHF. The chain is built from TRBV6-5 and TRBJ1-6; 10 nucleotides align to TRBD1. This CDR3 comprises 16 residues. Germline V gene sequence: CDR1 MNHEY, CDR2 SVGAGI. V dropped 2 bases and J dropped 10; count of bases not matched to a gene: 8.

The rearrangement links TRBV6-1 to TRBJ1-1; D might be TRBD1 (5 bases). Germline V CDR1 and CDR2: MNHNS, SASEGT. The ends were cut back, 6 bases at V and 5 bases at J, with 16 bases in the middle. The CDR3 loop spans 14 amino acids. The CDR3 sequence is CASSLLGGGTEAFF. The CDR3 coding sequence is TGTGCCAGCAGCCTTCTCGGGGGTGGGACTGAAGCTTTCTTT.

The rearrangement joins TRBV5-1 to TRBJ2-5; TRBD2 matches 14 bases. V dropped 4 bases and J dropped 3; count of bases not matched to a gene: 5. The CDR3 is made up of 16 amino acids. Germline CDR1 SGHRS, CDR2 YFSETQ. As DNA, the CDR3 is TGCGCCAGCAGCAAAGTGGGACTAGCGGGAGAAGAGACCCAGTACTTC. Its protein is CASSKVGLAGEETQYF. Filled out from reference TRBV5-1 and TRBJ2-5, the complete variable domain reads KAGVTQTPRYLIKTRGQQVTLSCSPISGHRSVSWYQQTPGQGLQFLFEYFSETQRNKGNFPGRFSGRQFSNSRSEMNVSTLELGDSALYLCASSKVGLAGEETQYFGPGTRLLVL.

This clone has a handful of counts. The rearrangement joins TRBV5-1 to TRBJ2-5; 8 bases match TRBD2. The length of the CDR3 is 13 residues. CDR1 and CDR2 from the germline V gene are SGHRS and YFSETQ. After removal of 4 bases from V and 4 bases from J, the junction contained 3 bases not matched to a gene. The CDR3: CASSEGLVETQYF. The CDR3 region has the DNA TGCGCCAGCAGCGAGGGACTAGTAGAGACCCAGTACTTC.

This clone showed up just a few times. CDR3 bases: TGTGCCTGGGGTGGGGGCCAGGGAAACACCATATATTTT. Amino acids: CAWGGGQGNTIYF. The chain joins TRBV30 to TRBJ1-3; possibly TRBD1 for D (6 bases). The CDR3 is made up of 13 amino acids. Germline CDR1 is GTSNPN and CDR2 is SVGIG (reference sequence). V lost 5 bases and J lost 4, with 12 bases in between.

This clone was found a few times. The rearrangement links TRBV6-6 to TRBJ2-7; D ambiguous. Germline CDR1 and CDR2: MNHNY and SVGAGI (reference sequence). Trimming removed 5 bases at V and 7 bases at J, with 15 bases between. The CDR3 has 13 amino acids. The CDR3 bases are TGTGCCAGCAGTACCCTTACCCCCGGGGAGCAGTACTTC. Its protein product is CASSTLTPGEQYF.

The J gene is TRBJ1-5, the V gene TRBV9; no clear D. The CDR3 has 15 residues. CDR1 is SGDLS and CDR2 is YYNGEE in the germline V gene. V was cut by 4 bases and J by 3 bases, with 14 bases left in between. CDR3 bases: TGTGCCAGCAGCCTAGACACAGATCTCAATCAGCCCCAGCATTTT. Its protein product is CASSLDTDLNQPQHF.

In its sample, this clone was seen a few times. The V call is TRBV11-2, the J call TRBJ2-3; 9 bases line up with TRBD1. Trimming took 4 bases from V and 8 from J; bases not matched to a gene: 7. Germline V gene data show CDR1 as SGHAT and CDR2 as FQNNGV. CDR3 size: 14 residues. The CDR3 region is CASSSGQGLTTQYF. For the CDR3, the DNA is TGTGCCAGCAGCTCCGGACAGGGGCTTACTACGCAGTATTTT.

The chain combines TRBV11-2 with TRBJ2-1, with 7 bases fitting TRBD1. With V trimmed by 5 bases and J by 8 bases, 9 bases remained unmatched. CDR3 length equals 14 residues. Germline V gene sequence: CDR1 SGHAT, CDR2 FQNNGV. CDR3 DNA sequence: TGTGCCAGCAGCCGAAAGACAGGGCGGGATGAGCAGTTCTTC. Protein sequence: CASSRKTGRDEQFF.

CDR3 sequence (DNA): TGCAGCGTTGAAGATCTGCGGACAGTGGAAGTGGTAAGGTACACTGAAGCTTTCTTT. This codes for CSVEDLRTVEVVRYTEAFF. The chain has TRBV29-1 and TRBJ1-1; D perhaps matches TRBD1 (6 bases). The CDR3 spans 19 residues. Trimming pared 0 bases from V and 3 bases from J, leaving 26 bases between. From germline, CDR1 is SQVTM and CDR2 ANQGSEA.

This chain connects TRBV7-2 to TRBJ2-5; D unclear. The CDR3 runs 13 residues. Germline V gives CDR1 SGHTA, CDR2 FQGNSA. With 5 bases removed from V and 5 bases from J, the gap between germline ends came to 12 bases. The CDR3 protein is CASSLRRVETQYF. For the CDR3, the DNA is TGTGCCAGCAGCCTAAGGAGAGTCGAGACCCAGTACTTC.